This entry is about one T cell receptor beta chain. Sequencing used immunoSEQ multiplex PCR; TCRdb keeps in-frame clones, though not all of them. The sample contains more than 85,000 clones, about 91% of which appear only once. Germline CDR1 reads LGHDT; CDR2 reads YNNKEL (reference sequence). The length of the CDR3 is 16 residues. The V and J ends lost 4 bases and 8 bases, in that order; junction bases with no gene match: 9. The sample is drawn from a study of control samples from healthy donors and cancer patients. J is TRBJ2-1 and V is TRBV3-1 (or the pseudogene TRBV3-2); 12 bases map to TRBD2. The sequence came from a woman under 30 in good health. The sequenced material came from blood. The CDR3 DNA reads as TGTGCCAGCAGCCGCCCAGGACTAGCGGGGTCCCATGAGCAGTTCTTC. Translated: CASSRPGLAGSHEQFF.